The clone carrying this T cell receptor (beta chain) was counted between two and nine times. The antigen is unknown. This entry belongs to a study of CD8+ T cells in alopecia areata. Study context: Severity of treated patients was scored by affected scalp percentage. Study outcomes and limitations: Scalp clonality dropped significantly under tofacitinib, as did expanded CD8+ top-100 clones. Scalp and blood samples kept many expanded lesional clones throughout tofacitinib.

cDNA reverse transcribed from extracted RNA served as the sequencing template. The table came from immunoSEQ multiplex PCR; TCRdb's copy has only in-frame clones and leaves some out. Of around 270,000 clones in the sample, over 45% are singletons; the top ten hold around 1.7%. The treatment was: oral pan-JAK inhibitor, 5-10 mg twice daily. Peripheral blood samples and lesional scalp punch biopsies were obtained from alopecia areata patients. This CDR3 is built from 15 residues. The V end was cut by 1 base, the J end by 0 bases, with 9 bases between. Germline V CDR1 and CDR2: KGHSH, LQKENI. V usage is TRBV18 and J usage is TRBJ1-1; no clear D gene. This receptor was obtained from a human donor with alopecia areata. Sample: CD4+ T cells sorted from blood, taken at week 24, from a patient treated with tofacitinib. CDR3 sequence reads: CASSPLAELNTEAFF. CDR3 nucleotides: TGTGCCAGCTCACCACTGGCAGAATTGAACACTGAAGCTTTCTTT.